The present T cell receptor beta chain was sequenced within a study of blood T cell repertoires in COVID-19. The method was immunoSEQ multiplex PCR; TCRdb's version includes in-frame clones alone and lacks a portion of them. The sample records around 160,000 clones, around 85% being singletons. The CDR3 covers 14 residues. CDR1 KGHDR and CDR2 SFDVKD come from the germline V gene. J was trimmed by 5 bases and V by 10 bases; bases with no gene match: 9. The genes are TRBV24-1 and TRBJ2-1, with 8 bases fitting TRBD2. The TCR was taken from a man aged 55 to 70 with active or convalescent COVID-19. The sample comprised peripheral blood. For the CDR3, the DNA is TGTGCCACTGGCGAGGGCGGGAGGCACAATGAGCAGTTCTTC. Translation gives CATGEGGRHNEQFF.